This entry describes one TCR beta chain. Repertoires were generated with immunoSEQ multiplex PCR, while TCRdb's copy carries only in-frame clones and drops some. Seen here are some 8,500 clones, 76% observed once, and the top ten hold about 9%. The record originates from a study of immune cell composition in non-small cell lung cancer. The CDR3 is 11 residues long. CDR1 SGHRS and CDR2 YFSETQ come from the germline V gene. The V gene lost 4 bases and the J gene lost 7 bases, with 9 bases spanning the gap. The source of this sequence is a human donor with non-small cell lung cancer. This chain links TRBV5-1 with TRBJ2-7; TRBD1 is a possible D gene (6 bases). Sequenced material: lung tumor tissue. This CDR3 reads CASSLTGEQYF. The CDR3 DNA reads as TGCGCCAGCAGCCTCACAGGGGAGCAGTACTTC.